The clone carrying this T cell receptor beta chain occurred once. Some clones are missing from TCRdb's copy, which holds only in-frame ones; the method was immunoSEQ multiplex PCR. The table has about 350,000 clones, roughly 87% seen once. This entry is derived from a study of blood T cell repertoires in COVID-19. Study information: T cells, B-cell-depleted T cells, or PBMCs provided the cDNA or gDNA that served as material.

Germline assignment: CDR1 MNHEY and CDR2 SVGAGI. CDR3 size: 13 residues. Trimming cost V 4 bases and J 8 bases, with 14 bases left between them. Specimen: peripheral blood. The clonotype originates from a woman aged 60-75 years with COVID-19, enrolled during active disease. The chain combines TRBV6-5 with TRBJ1-1; tentative D call: TRBD1 (6 bases). CDR3 DNA sequence: TGTGCCAGCAGTTTAGGGGGTTTAAGGGAAGCTTTCTTT. It yields the protein CASSLGGLREAFF.